One sample yielded the 32 T cell receptor beta chains listed below, sequenced in a study of T-cell reconstitution after alpha-beta-depleted transplantation in children. The authors prepared the TCRbeta library with unique molecular identifiers. TCRdb reprocessed the PCR reads via MiXCR and lists one record per CDR3 protein. Of 200,000 to 250,000 distinct CDR3 sequences in the sample, roughly a quarter were seen once. Sample: PBMCs, mostly from graft donor cells, taken 360 days after TCRalphabeta/CD19-depleted stem cell transplant. These receptors were taken from a female patient aged 2-9 years who had a stem cell transplant for congenital amegakaryocytic thrombocytopenia, so the T cells may come from the graft donor.

This clonotype has ten or more counts. This rearrangement joins TRBV10-3 to TRBJ2-1; D perhaps matches TRBD1 (6 bases). Trimming removed 9 bases at V and 8 bases at J, with 17 bases between. Germline assignment: CDR1 ENHRY and CDR2 SYGVKD. CDR3 length: 13 amino acids. The CDR3 loop reads CAILNRVLDEQFF. The CDR3 DNA sequence: TGTGCCATATTAAACAGGGTCCTTGATGAGCAGTTCTTC.

This clonotype was picked up a small number of times. The rearrangement links TRBV3-1 to TRBJ2-1, with TRBD2 matching 7 bases. Germline V lookup: CDR1 LGHDT, CDR2 YNNKEL (reference sequence). The CDR3 is 16 residues long. V shed 3 bases, J shed 8 bases, and the junction held 13 bases outside the gene matches. The CDR3 is CASSQGLVGGPHEQFF. CDR3 in DNA: TGTGCCAGCAGCCAGGGCTTGGTGGGAGGGCCTCATGAGCAGTTCTTC.

This clonotype was seen many times. V usage is TRBV12-3 or TRBV12-4 and J usage is TRBJ2-3, with 9 bases matching TRBD2. The CDR3 is 17 residues long. V was clipped by 4 bases and J by 5 bases; unmatched bases: 13. The DNA for the CDR3 is TGTGCCAGCAGTTCGGGATGGCTAGCGGGGTTAAGAGATACGCAGTATTTT. This gives the protein CASSSGWLAGLRDTQYF.

This chain connects TRBV4-2 to TRBJ2-3; D possibly corresponds to TRBD2 (5 bases). The germline V and J ends were trimmed by 1 base and 4 bases, with 15 bases remaining between them. CDR1 is LGHNA, CDR2 YNFKEQ, per germline. The CDR3 spans 16 residues. The CDR3 loop reads CASSQVRLAGADTQYF. The CDR3 nucleotides are TGTGCCAGCAGCCAAGTACGGCTAGCCGGAGCAGATACGCAGTATTTT.

This clonotype appeared many times. The chain combines TRBV13 with TRBJ2-3; the match to TRBD2 covers 10 bases. The CDR3 runs 16 residues. Germline CDR1 PRHDT, CDR2 FYEKMQ (reference sequence). J lost 1 base, V lost 5 bases, and 6 bases had no gene match. The CDR3 bases are TGTGCCAGCAGCCTCGGGACTAGCGTTCGCACAGATACGCAGTATTTT. It specifies CASSLGTSVRTDTQYF.

V usage is TRBV20-1 and J usage is TRBJ2-7; tentatively, D is TRBD1 or TRBD2 (5 bases each). This CDR3 is 13 amino acids long. Germline-derived CDR1 and CDR2 are DFQATT and SNEGSKA (reference sequence). The germline V and J ends were trimmed by 6 bases and 4 bases, with 16 bases remaining between them. CDR3 coding DNA: TGCAGTGCCAGGGACGTCTCCGTGTACGAGCAGTACTTC. Translation: CSARDVSVYEQYF.

J is TRBJ2-2 and V is TRBV9, with unresolved D. Trimming shortened V by 5 bases and J by 4 bases, and 12 bases separated the two germline ends. This CDR3 comprises 14 residues. The germline V gene encodes CDR1 SGDLS and CDR2 YYNGEE. The CDR3 region is CASSPASATGELFF. CDR3 nucleotide sequence: TGTGCCAGCAGTCCGGCAAGCGCCACCGGGGAGCTGTTTTTT.

This clonotype has only a few counts. The chain employs TRBV12-3 or TRBV12-4 and TRBJ2-5; a weak D match, TRBD1 (6 bases). Trimming pared 7 bases from V and 1 base from J, leaving 19 bases between. The CDR3 runs 16 residues. The CDR3 reads CASTSTWGHIQETQYF. CDR3 DNA: TGTGCCAGCACCTCAACGTGGGGACACATCCAAGAGACCCAGTACTTC.

J is TRBJ1-4 and V is TRBV28, with D unclear. V lost 3 bases, J lost 4 bases, and 6 bases lay in between. This CDR3 is built from 13 residues. Germline lookup yields CDR1 MDHEN and CDR2 SYDVKM. CDR3 loop: CASSLTVNEKLFF. CDR3 sequence (DNA): TGTGCCAGCAGTTTGACGGTTAATGAAAAACTGTTTTTT.

A few counts support this clonotype. This chain uses TRBV7-6 with TRBJ2-1; TRBD1 aligns across 10 bases. J gave up 3 bases and V 2 bases, and 10 bases lay outside the gene matches. Germline V gene lookup returns CDR1 SGHVS and CDR2 FNYEAQ. The CDR3 is 18 amino acids. The CDR3 protein is CASSLYTGQGVGYNEQFF. CDR3 sequence (DNA): TGTGCCAGCAGCTTATACACCGGACAGGGGGTAGGCTACAATGAGCAGTTCTTC.

This clonotype was recorded a few times. The chain combines TRBV7-2 with TRBJ2-2, with a possible D match to TRBD2 (6 bases). In germline, CDR1 is SGHTA, CDR2 FQGNSA. The V and J ends lost 1 base and 4 bases respectively, with 13 bases between them. This CDR3 contains 16 residues. In nucleotides, the CDR3 is TGTGCCAGCAGCTTAGGGCCCGGGAGTTTCACCGGGGAGCTGTTTTTT. Translated, it gives CASSLGPGSFTGELFF.

The chain employs TRBV6-1 and TRBJ2-1, with D maybe TRBD2 (6 bases). CDR3 size: 16 residues. Trimming shortened V by 7 bases and J by 0 bases, and 16 bases separated the two germline ends. The germline CDR1 and CDR2 sequences are MNHNS and SASEGT. As DNA, the CDR3 is TGTGCCAGCACCGACGGCGGGATGAGCTCCTACAATGAGCAGTTCTTC. Protein product: CASTDGGMSSYNEQFF.

In this sample, this clonotype turned up a few times. This chain joins TRBV10-3 and TRBJ2-7, with D possibly being TRBD1 (6 bases). Germline CDR1 reads ENHRY; CDR2 reads SYGVKD. V was cut by 6 bases and J by 5 bases, with 14 bases left in between. The CDR3 spans 13 residues. The CDR3 DNA sequence: TGTGCCATCAGCCCCGGCGAGGGGGACGAGCAGTACTTC. Amino acid sequence: CAISPGEGDEQYF.

V is TRBV14 and J is TRBJ1-4; D unresolved. The CDR3 length is 13 residues. Trimming removed 4 bases from V and 5 bases from J, with 8 bases in between. Germline V gives CDR1 SGHDN, CDR2 FVKESK. The DNA for the CDR3 is TGTGCCAGCAGCCTGGCCTTGAATGAAAAACTGTTTTTT. Translating gives CASSLALNEKLFF.

This clonotype was detected once. Its ends do not fully match the called genes, so a read error is possible. V is TRBV23-1 and J is TRBJ2-1; 15 positions match TRBD2. TRBV23-1 is sorted into the ORF group, with uncertain function. The CDR3 extends over 23 amino acids. The CDR3 region is CASSQTVGRLLRTSGGAYNEQFF. The CDR3 nucleotides read TGCGCCAGCAGTCAAACCGTCGGTCGCCTGTTGAGGACTAGCGGGGGGGCCTATAATGAGCAGTTCTTC.

CDR3 residues: CAISGQGRYGYTF. The CDR3 DNA is TGTGCCATCAGTGGACAGGGTCGTTATGGCTACACCTTC. This sequence joins TRBV10-3 and TRBJ1-2, with TRBD1 identical over 7 bases. The CDR3 runs to 13 residues. V was clipped by 4 bases and J by 5 bases; unmatched bases: 4. CDR1 is ENHRY, CDR2 SYGVKD, per germline.

The V gene is TRBV19, the J gene TRBJ2-3; D might be TRBD2 (5 bases). This CDR3 region has 14 residues. Between the trimmed V and J ends, which lost 2 bases and 2 bases, there was a span of 8 bases. Per the germline V gene, CDR1 is LNHDA and CDR2 is SQIVND (reference sequence). CDR3 protein: CASSITGNTDTQYF. CDR3 sequence (DNA): TGTGCCAGTAGTATAACGGGGAACACAGATACGCAGTATTTT.

The CDR3 DNA is TGTGCCAGCAGTACTACAGCAGATACGCAGTATTTT. This sequence encodes CASSTTADTQYF. The rearrangement links TRBV6-6 to TRBJ2-3; D not resolved. The V gene lost 5 bases and the J gene lost 4 bases, with 7 bases spanning the gap. CDR1 is MNHNY, CDR2 SVGAGI, per germline (reference sequence). This CDR3 has 12 residues.

This clonotype was recorded at least ten times. V and J are TRBV28 and TRBJ1-1; the match to TRBD1 covers 7 bases. V shed 5 bases, J shed 2 bases, and the junction held 8 bases outside the gene matches. Germline CDR1 reads MDHEN; CDR2 reads SYDVKM. This CDR3 has 15 residues. This chain's CDR3 is CASSENRGINTEAFF. DNA of the CDR3: TGTGCCAGCAGTGAAAACAGGGGCATCAACACTGAAGCTTTCTTT.

The V gene is TRBV5-1, the J gene TRBJ2-2, with D possibly TRBD2 on 6 matching bases. From germline, CDR1 is SGHRS and CDR2 YFSETQ. There are 15 residues in the CDR3. V was shortened by 5 bases and J by 3 bases, with 14 bases between the two germline ends. CDR3 protein: CASRIPGLYTGELFF. CDR3 nucleotides: TGCGCCAGCAGAATACCGGGACTTTACACCGGGGAGCTGTTTTTT.

This clonotype was counted between two and nine times. V gene TRBV21-1 combines with J gene TRBJ2-2; the D call in the table, TRBD1, was not verified against the DNA. TRBV21-1 is reported as a pseudogene. This CDR3 has 13 residues. The CDR3 nucleotides are TGTGCCAGCAGCAAACAGGGGACCGGGGAGCTGTTTTTT. Translation: CASSKQGTGELFF.

This clonotype showed up just a few times. The chain employs TRBV5-1 and TRBJ1-4; D uncertain. Trimming took off 5 bases at V and 5 bases at J, with 7 bases between the two ends. The CDR3 has 12 amino acids. Germline V gives CDR1 SGHRS, CDR2 YFSETQ. The CDR3 loop is CASSSPNEKLFF. CDR3 DNA: TGCGCCAGCAGTTCCCCGAATGAAAAACTGTTTTTT.

The chain recombines TRBV28 with TRBJ1-6, with a possible D match to TRBD1 (5 bases). The germline V gene has CDR1 MDHEN and CDR2 SYDVKM. The V end lost 6 bases, the J end lost 2 bases, and 11 bases lay between the germline ends. The CDR3 contains 15 residues. The CDR3 DNA reads as TGTGCCAGCAGCCTAGGGGCCCCCTATAATTCACCCCTCCACTTT. This encodes CASSLGAPYNSPLHF.

The J gene is TRBJ1-2, the V gene TRBV28; D remains ambiguous. The length of the CDR3 is 15 residues. V lost 4 bases to trimming and J lost 8 bases, with 20 bases between them. CDR1 is MDHEN, CDR2 SYDVKM, per germline. Here the CDR3 reads CASSSLAGALPGYTF. CDR3 bases: TGTGCCAGCAGTTCCCTGGCAGGAGCCCTCCCCGGCTACACCTTC.

This clonotype was detected ten times or more. The chain carries TRBV11-2 and TRBJ2-1, with D possibly being TRBD2 (7 bases). Trimming pared 9 bases from V and 10 bases from J, leaving 13 bases between. From germline, CDR1 is SGHAT and CDR2 FQNNGV. This CDR3 contains 11 residues. The CDR3 protein is CASSRGGEQFF. CDR3 bases: TGTGCCAGTAGTAGGGGGGGGGAGCAGTTCTTC.

The J gene is TRBJ2-7, the V gene TRBV5-6; D gene ambiguous. Trimming cost V 0 bases and J 2 bases, with 9 bases left between them. The germline V gene has CDR1 SGHDT and CDR2 YYEEEE. The length of the CDR3 is 14 residues. Here the CDR3 reads CASSLGFPPYEQYF. Here the CDR3 DNA reads TGTGCCAGCAGCTTGGGATTCCCTCCCTACGAGCAGTACTTC.

The chain has TRBV3-1 and TRBJ1-1; D remains unclear. Trimming pared 4 bases from V and 1 base from J, leaving 10 bases between. Germline V CDR1 and CDR2: LGHDT, YNNKEL (reference sequence). CDR3 length: 14 residues. The CDR3 DNA is TGTGCCAGCAGCCGCTACTCCCAGAACACTGAAGCTTTCTTT. It encodes CASSRYSQNTEAFF.

V usage is TRBV5-1 and J usage is TRBJ2-3, with D perhaps given as TRBD1 or TRBD2 (6 bases each). V lost 4 bases to trimming and J lost 6 bases, with 24 bases between them. This CDR3 comprises 17 residues. Looked up from germline, CDR1 is SGHRS and CDR2 is YFSETQ. CDR3 region: CASSPEGGLLLIDTQYF. The CDR3 DNA follows: TGCGCCAGCAGCCCCGAGGGGGGACTCCTTTTAATCGATACGCAGTATTTT.

This chain uses TRBV10-3 with TRBJ1-5; TRBD1 might be the D (5 bases). The CDR3 is 16 residues long. The germline V gene has CDR1 ENHRY and CDR2 SYGVKD. The V and J ends lost 5 bases and 0 bases respectively, with 14 bases between them. In nucleotides, the CDR3 is TGTGCCATCAGTAGAGACAGAGACTATAGCAATCAGCCCCAGCATTTT. This encodes CAISRDRDYSNQPQHF.

The chain carries TRBV4-3 and TRBJ2-7; 9 bases are a match to TRBD1. The CDR3 contains 16 residues. The junction had 7 bases not matched to a gene; V was cut back by 0 bases and J by 4 bases. Germline V CDR1 and CDR2: LGHNA, YSLEER. The CDR3 DNA follows: TGCGCCAGCAGCCAAGAAGAGGCCGACAGGGGGTACGAGCAGTACTTC. It encodes CASSQEEADRGYEQYF.

The chain employs TRBV20-1 and TRBJ2-5, with a weak D call TRBD2 (7 bases). V was clipped by 7 bases and J by 4 bases, with 16 bases between them. The CDR3 sequence is 13 residues long. Germline CDR1 reads DFQATT; CDR2 reads SNEGSKA (reference sequence). Here the CDR3 reads CSVREGGRETQYF. For the CDR3, the DNA is TGCAGTGTTCGAGAGGGGGGGAGAGAGACCCAGTACTTC.

The table lists this clonotype with a count of one. The V call is TRBV6-2 or TRBV6-3, the J call TRBJ2-1; 8 bases line up with TRBD2. The CDR3 sequence is 18 residues long. Germline CDR1 and CDR2: MNHEY and SVGEGT. Losses at the gene ends were 5 bases for V and 0 bases for J; bases not matched to a gene: 12. The CDR3 nucleotides read TGTGCCAGCAGTCCCCGAGCGTCACTAGCGGACTCCTACAATGAGCAGTTCTTC. Amino acid sequence: CASSPRASLADSYNEQFF.